The following is a T cell receptor (beta chain) sequence with its context. No antigen is known for it. Germline CDR1 DFQATT, CDR2 SNEGSKA (reference sequence). The CDR3 loop spans 13 amino acids. The sample belongs to a study of blood T cells in healthy people across ages. For the second PCR, which ran for roughly 6 to 12 cycles, a sample-barcoded 5' primer and a J-beta primer mix were used. Tags on each cDNA molecule came from a template-switch adaptor with 12 random nucleotides. A single record per CDR3 protein comes from TCRdb applying MiXCR to the 5' RACE reads. The sample has hundreds of thousands of distinct CDR3 sequences; 35% to 60% are singletons. Study-level results: Possibly confounding the expanded clonotype changes was the fact that donor CMV status was unknown. Estimates based on one million T cells were treated as lower bounds.

The chain recombines TRBV20-1 with TRBJ1-2, with TRBD1 matching 9 bases. The TCR sequence derives from a man at least 80 years old in good health. Sequenced material: blood. CDR3 residues: CSPLLGQGGGYTF. CDR3 DNA: TGCAGCCCTCTTCTGGGACAGGGAGGGGGCTACACCTTC.